This entry concerns a single TCR beta chain. Its antigen target is currently unknown. No qualities accompany the bases; no much larger clone lies one base away. CDR3 length: 15 amino acids, cysteine to phenylalanine. Only CDR3 DNA is held: 45 bases, read in frame from base 1. CDR1 and CDR2 (LNHDA, SQIVND) derive from the germline V gene (reference sequence). V is clipped by 6 bases and J by 0 bases, and the sequence between their germline boundaries is 13 bases long. The sample belongs to a study of T cells in Graves' hyperthyroidism and ophthalmopathy (dated by TCRdb to between 2018 and 2021). For the study in its entirety: Peripheral blood was collected at initial diagnosis, before any treatment. TCR V-J signatures able to tell the groups apart were searched for in a discovery cohort of approximately 95 patients, of whom over 40 had Graves' ophthalmopathy and more than 55 had stable Graves' hyperthyroidism. Prospective prediction of ophthalmopathy was tested in an independent validation cohort of fewer than 20 hyperthyroidism patients and 17 patients who later progressed to ophthalmopathy. The roughly 100 discovery patients were randomly divided into training and test sets at a 7:3 ratio. Thyroid tissue and blood T-cell repertoires from roughly six Graves' hyperthyroidism patients were also compared in the study. After sampling, hyperthyroidism patients received methimazole starting at 30 mg daily, and ophthalmopathy patients received high-dose intravenous methylprednisolone. The paper describes TCR Vbeta CDR3 sequencing of 120 to 150 peripheral blood samples, made up of 43 ophthalmopathy patients, approximately 73 hyperthyroidism patients and about 17 progressor patients. Overall study outcomes, separate from this receptor: Most expanded thyroid clonotypes (frequency above 0.001) were also found in blood, which suggests that blood repertoires may mirror thyroid immune responses. Sample size was not statistically predetermined, and investigators were not blinded to group allocation. In validation, progression to ophthalmopathy was predicted by the model with 55% to 71% sensitivity and around 76% specificity, a median of 6.5 months before onset. A 13 V-J signature model separated ophthalmopathy from stable hyperthyroidism, with roughly 88% sensitivity and approximately 81% specificity in cross-validation and 80%/75% in testing.

Amplification of TCR beta CDR3 regions was carried out from RNA transcripts. The TCR CDR3 was subjected to a first round of RT-PCR using the HTBI primer set and the Qiagen OneStep RT-PCR kit. Libraries were constructed in a second round of multiplex PCR, after which size selection and purification were performed. Libraries were sequenced paired-end with 100 bp reads on an Illumina HiSeq2000. In the original analysis: SOAPnuke was used to process the raw data, removing reads that contained adapters or uncalled bases, had a mean Phred below 15, or lacked an exact match to the constant primer or identifier. COPE v1.2.5 was used to merge the high-quality paired reads, and each unique nucleotide sequence was defined as a clonotype. Clonotypes were aligned to IMGT TRBV, TRBD and TRBJ reference segments using MiTCR v1.1. Only V-J combinations with frequency above 0.0001, covering 99% to 99.2% of repertoires, were analysed. The TCS score was defined as the ratio of F50 (clonal expansion) to E x V (chaos), calculated using BLOSUM62-based TCRdist between CDR3 peptides within each V-J. Welch's t-statistics and random forest reduced just over 500 V-J features to under 15, which were used in a naive Bayes classifier (R e1071). TCRdb ran its own pipeline on the public reads, namely fastp trimming at Q25 and MiXCR clone calling, and kept in-frame beta chains. For every CDR3 protein sequence, its rows merge into one entry that carries the most common genes and DNA. The V and J calls were determined by TCRdb, not by the authors. The sample yields about 200,000 distinct CDR3 sequences; around 16% were counted once. Of the sample, roughly 50% is held by the ten largest clones.

Stable Graves' hyperthyroidism was defined as no progression to ophthalmopathy during 18 months of follow-up. Hyperthyroidism patients were newly diagnosed, had a disease duration of under 2 months, and were aged 18 to 65 years. Any patient with an uncontrolled infection, another autoimmune disease, pregnancy or lactation was excluded. Diagnoses relied on clinical symptoms, serum thyroxine and TRAb, thyroid ultrasound and orbital computed tomography. Ficoll-Paque density gradient centrifugation was used to isolate PBMCs from about 10 ml of fresh peripheral blood. Total RNA was extracted with Trizol reagent, and quality was checked on an Agilent 2100 Bioanalyzer.

The source of this sequence is a woman aged 50 to 60 with Graves' hyperthyroidism. The specimen was blood. Rearrangement joined TRBV19 to TRBJ2-3; matching of 5 bases hints at TRBD2 as the D gene. The CDR3 protein is CASRGWPGSTDTQYF. Here is the DNA: TGTGCCAGTAGAGGGTGGCCGGGAAGCACAGATACGCAGTATTTT.